This entry describes one TCR beta chain. There are 15 residues in the CDR3. Germline-derived CDR1 and CDR2 are SGHRS and YFSETQ. Trimming left V 0 bases short and J 7 bases short, with 14 bases between. Amplification of TCR alpha and beta CDR3 regions from RNA used iRepertoire nested multiplex PCR. In TCRdb, the multiplex PCR reads were re-called with MiXCR into one record per CDR3 protein. In the table there are about 130,000 distinct CDR3 sequences, 24% of which are singletons. The data were taken from a study of glioma-infiltrating T cells. The origin of this receptor is a human donor with low-grade glioma or glioblastoma, undergoing nonglioma brain surgery, or in good health (not recorded which). Sequenced: glioma tissue, nonneoplastic brain tissue, or PBMCs (not recorded which). V and J are TRBV5-1 and TRBJ1-5, with D unresolved. In nucleotides, the CDR3 is TGCGCCAGCAGCTTGGGGGAGACGGCGGGCCAGCCCCAGCATTTT. Translated: CASSLGETAGQPQHF.